This T cell receptor beta chain is from a study of shared clonotypes between healthy human individuals. Under the authors' procedure: As immunoSEQ supplied junction-only sequences (without quality scores), filtering differed. Libraries were prepared by immunoSEQ multiplex PCR; TCRdb keeps only in-frame clonotypes and omits some of them. Clonal size and the V and J genes are those of that table, whereas D and trimming came from the DNA. Among millions of clones listed, approximately 95% were seen once. This CDR3 contains 15 residues. V lost 3 bases, J lost 7 bases, and 7 bases stayed unmatched. From germline, CDR1 is SGHRS and CDR2 YFSETQ.

The specimen sequenced was naive CD4+ T cells from PBMCs. Subset of the sample: CD45RA+ positively selected. The chain combines TRBV5-1 with TRBJ2-1; 10 bases are shared with TRBD2. The receptor was derived from a man aged 18 to 30 in good health. Some clones in this sample may be carry-over from other donors' samples. The CDR3 sequence: CASSSLAGVTNEQFF. The CDR3 DNA reads TGCGCCAGCAGCTCCCTAGCGGGAGTGACAAATGAGCAGTTCTTC.